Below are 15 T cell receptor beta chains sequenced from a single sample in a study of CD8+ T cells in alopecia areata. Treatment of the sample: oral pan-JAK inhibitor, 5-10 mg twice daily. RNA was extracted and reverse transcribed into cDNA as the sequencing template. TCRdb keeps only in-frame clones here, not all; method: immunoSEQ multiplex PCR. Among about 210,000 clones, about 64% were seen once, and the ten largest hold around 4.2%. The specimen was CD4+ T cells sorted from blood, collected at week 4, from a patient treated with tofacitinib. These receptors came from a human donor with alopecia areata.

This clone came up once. CDR3 residues: CASSSRGGDTEAFF. The CDR3 DNA reads TGTGCCAGCAGCTCCCGGGGTGGGGACACTGAAGCTTTCTTT. The rearrangement uses TRBV7-9 and TRBJ1-1; D is ambiguous. Germline V gene lookup returns CDR1 SEHNR and CDR2 FQNEAQ (reference sequence). The CDR3 has 14 amino acids. With 4 bases removed from V and 3 bases from J, the gap between germline ends came to 12 bases.

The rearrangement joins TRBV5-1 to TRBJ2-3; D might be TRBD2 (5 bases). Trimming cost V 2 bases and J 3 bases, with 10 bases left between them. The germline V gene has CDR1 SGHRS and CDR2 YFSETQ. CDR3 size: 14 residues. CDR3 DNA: TGCGCCAGCAGCTTCGGACGGGGAACAGATACGCAGTATTTT. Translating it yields CASSFGRGTDTQYF.

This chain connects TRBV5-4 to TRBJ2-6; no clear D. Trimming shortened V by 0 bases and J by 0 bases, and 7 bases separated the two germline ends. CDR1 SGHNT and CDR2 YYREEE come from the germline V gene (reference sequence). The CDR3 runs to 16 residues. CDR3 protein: CASSLVRSSGANVLTF. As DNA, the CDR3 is TGTGCCAGCAGCTTGGTTCGGTCCTCTGGGGCCAACGTCCTGACTTTC.

CDR3 loop: CASSLQSRAGLDTQYF. In DNA form, the CDR3 reads TGTGCCAGCAGCCTCCAGTCGCGGGCGGGGTTAGATACGCAGTATTTT. V gene TRBV7-2 combines with J gene TRBJ2-3; TRBD2 is a possible D gene (6 bases). This CDR3 is 16 amino acids long. V shed 5 bases and J shed 5 bases, with 20 bases lying between them. The germline CDR1 and CDR2 sequences are SGHTA and FQGNSA. Together with reference TRBV7-2 and TRBJ2-3, the CDR3 gives the full variable domain: GAGVSQSPSNKVTEKGKDVELRCDPISGHTALYWYRQSLGQGLEFLIYFQGNSAPDKSGLPSDRFSAERTGGSVSTLTIQRTQQEDSAVYLCASSLQSRAGLDTQYFGPGTRLTVL.

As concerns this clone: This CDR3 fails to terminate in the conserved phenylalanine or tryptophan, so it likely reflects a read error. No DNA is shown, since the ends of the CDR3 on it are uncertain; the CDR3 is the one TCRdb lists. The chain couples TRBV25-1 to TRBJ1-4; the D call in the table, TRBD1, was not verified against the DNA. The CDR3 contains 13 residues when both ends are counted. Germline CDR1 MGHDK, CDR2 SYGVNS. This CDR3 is CASSEFGTAFIFA.

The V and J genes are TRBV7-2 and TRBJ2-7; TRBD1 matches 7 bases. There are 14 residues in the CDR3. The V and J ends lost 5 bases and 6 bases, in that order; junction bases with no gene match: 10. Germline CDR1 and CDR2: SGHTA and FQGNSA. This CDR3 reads CASSARQGRTEQYF. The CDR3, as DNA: TGTGCCAGCAGCGCGCGACAGGGAAGAACCGAGCAGTACTTC.

CDR3 loop: CASSLQPNSPLHF. The CDR3 DNA reads as TGTGCCAGCAGCTTACAGCCTAATTCACCCCTCCACTTT. The rearrangement links TRBV7-3 to TRBJ1-6, with D unclear. The V end lost 2 bases, the J end lost 6 bases, and 5 bases lay between the germline ends. CDR3 length: 13 amino acids. Germline lookup yields CDR1 SGHTA and CDR2 FQGTGA.

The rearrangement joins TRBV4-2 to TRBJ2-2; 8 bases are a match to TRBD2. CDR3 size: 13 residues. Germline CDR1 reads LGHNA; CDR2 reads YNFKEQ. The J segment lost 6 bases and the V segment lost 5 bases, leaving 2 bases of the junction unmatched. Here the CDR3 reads CASSLRGAGELFF. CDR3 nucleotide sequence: TGTGCCAGCAGCTTGCGGGGGGCCGGGGAGCTGTTTTTT.

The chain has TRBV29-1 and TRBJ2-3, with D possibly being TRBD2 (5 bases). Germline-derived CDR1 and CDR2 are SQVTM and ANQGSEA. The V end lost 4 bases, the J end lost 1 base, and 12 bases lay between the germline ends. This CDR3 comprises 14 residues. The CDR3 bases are TGCAGCGTTGGATCTAGTAGCGGCACAGATACGCAGTATTTT. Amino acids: CSVGSSSGTDTQYF.

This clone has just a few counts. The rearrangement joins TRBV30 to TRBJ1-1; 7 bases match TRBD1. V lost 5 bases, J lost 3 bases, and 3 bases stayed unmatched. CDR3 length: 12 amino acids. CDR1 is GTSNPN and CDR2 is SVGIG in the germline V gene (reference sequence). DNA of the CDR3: TGTGCCTGGGACAGGGTGGACACTGAAGCTTTCTTT. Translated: CAWDRVDTEAFF.

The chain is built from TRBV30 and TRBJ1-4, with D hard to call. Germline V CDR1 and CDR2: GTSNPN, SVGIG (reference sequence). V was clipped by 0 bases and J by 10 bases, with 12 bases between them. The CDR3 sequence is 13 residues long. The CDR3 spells CAWSVLDSLKLFF. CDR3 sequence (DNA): TGTGCCTGGAGTGTACTGGATAGCCTAAAACTGTTTTTT.

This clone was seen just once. CDR3 DNA sequence: TGCGCCAGCAGCCAAGATATCACAGCACAAGAGACCCAGTACTTC. This sequence encodes CASSQDITAQETQYF. The gene calls are TRBV4-3 and TRBJ2-5; D remains ambiguous. V shed 0 bases and J shed 2 bases, with 10 bases lying between them. The CDR3 totals 15 residues. The germline V gene has CDR1 LGHNA and CDR2 YSLEER.

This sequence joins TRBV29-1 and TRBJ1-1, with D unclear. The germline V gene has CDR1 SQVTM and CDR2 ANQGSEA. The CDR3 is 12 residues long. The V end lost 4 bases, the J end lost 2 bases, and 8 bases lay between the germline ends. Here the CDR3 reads CSVGSSNTEAFF. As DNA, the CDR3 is TGCAGCGTTGGGTCCTCAAACACTGAAGCTTTCTTT.

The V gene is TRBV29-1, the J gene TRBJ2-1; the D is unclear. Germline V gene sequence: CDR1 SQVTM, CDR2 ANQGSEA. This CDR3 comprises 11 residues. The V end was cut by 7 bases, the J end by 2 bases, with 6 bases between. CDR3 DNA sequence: TGCAGCGCCGGCCCCTACAATGAGCAGTTCTTC. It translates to CSAGPYNEQFF.

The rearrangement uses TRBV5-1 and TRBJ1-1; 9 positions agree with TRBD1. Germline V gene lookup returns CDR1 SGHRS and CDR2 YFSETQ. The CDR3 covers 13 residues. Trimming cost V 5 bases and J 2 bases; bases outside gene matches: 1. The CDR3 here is CASSTGGNTEAFF. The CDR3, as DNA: TGCGCCAGCAGTACAGGGGGCAACACTGAAGCTTTCTTT.